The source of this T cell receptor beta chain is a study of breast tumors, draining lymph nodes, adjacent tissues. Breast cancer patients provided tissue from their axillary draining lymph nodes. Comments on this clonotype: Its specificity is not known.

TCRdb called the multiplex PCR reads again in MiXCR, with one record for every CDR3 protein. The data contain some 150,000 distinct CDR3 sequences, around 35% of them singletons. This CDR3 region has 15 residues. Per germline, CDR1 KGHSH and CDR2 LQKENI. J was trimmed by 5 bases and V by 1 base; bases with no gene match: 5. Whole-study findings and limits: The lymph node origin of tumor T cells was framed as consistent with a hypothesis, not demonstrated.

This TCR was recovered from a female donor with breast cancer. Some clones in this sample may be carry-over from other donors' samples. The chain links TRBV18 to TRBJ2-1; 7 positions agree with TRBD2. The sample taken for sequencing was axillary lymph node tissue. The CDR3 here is CASSPRLAVNNEQFF. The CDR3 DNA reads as TGTGCCAGCTCACCACGGCTAGCGGTAAACAATGAGCAGTTCTTC.